This TCR beta chain was identified in a study of CD8 T cells in ankylosing spondylitis. Study outcomes and limitations: It appeared that ankylosing spondylitis blood was characterized by a TCR beta motif of fewer than ten highly homologous variants. Researchers report that disease-linked clones proved CD8+ and relatively rare in peripheral blood.

Quantitative 5'-RACE with molecular barcodes generated TCR beta libraries. TCRdb re-called the 5' RACE reads with MiXCR, one entry per CDR3 protein. This sample has hundreds of thousands of distinct CDR3 sequences, with about 25% found just once. V was pared by 7 bases and J by 5 bases, with 5 bases of the junction left unmatched. This CDR3 has 14 amino acids. CDR1 is LGHDT, CDR2 YNNKEL, per germline (reference sequence). As concerns this clonotype: Antigen specificity is unknown.

V gene TRBV3-1 combines with J gene TRBJ2-1; 10 nucleotides line up with TRBD2. What was sequenced was blood, either unsorted or a sorted T cell fraction (not recorded which). This clonotype was sampled from a male donor with ankylosing spondylitis. The CDR3 nucleotides are TGTGCCAGCACTAGCGGGAGTGCTGACAATGAGCAGTTCTTC. It encodes CASTSGSADNEQFF.